Shown below are 5 T cell receptor beta chains from a single sample sequenced in a study of glioma-infiltrating T cells. Amplification of TCR alpha and beta CDR3 regions from RNA used iRepertoire nested multiplex PCR. From the multiplex PCR reads, TCRdb called clonotypes with MiXCR, one entry per CDR3 protein. This sample has around 190,000 distinct CDR3 sequences, with under 55% found just once. Sequences were obtained from glioma tissue, nonneoplastic brain tissue, or PBMCs (not recorded which). Receptors were obtained from a human donor with low-grade glioma or glioblastoma, undergoing nonglioma brain surgery, or in good health (not recorded which).

This clonotype occurred a few times. V gene TRBV2 combines with J gene TRBJ2-5; the D gene is possibly TRBD2 (6 bases). Germline CDR1 is SNHLY and CDR2 is FYNNEI. V lost 3 bases and J lost 7, with 15 bases in between. This CDR3 spans 14 amino acids. The CDR3 is CASSDVVAGSTQYF. DNA of the CDR3: TGTGCCAGCAGTGACGTAGTTGCGGGGTCGACCCAGTACTTC.

The chain combines TRBV20-1 with TRBJ2-3; weak D call: TRBD2 (6 bases). The germline V and J ends were trimmed by 5 bases and 6 bases, with 18 bases remaining between them. Germline V gene data show CDR1 as DFQATT and CDR2 as SNEGSKA (reference sequence). The CDR3 is 14 residues long. CDR3 in amino acids: CSAVAIKRGDTQYF. The DNA for the CDR3 is TGCAGTGCTGTTGCCATAAAACGGGGGGATACGCAGTATTTT.

This clonotype was counted ten times or more. The rearrangement links TRBV7-2 to TRBJ2-7; D is uncertain. Trimming took 5 bases from V and 5 from J, leaving 7 bases between them. The CDR3 consists of 11 residues. Germline CDR1 is SGHTA and CDR2 is FQGNSA. The CDR3 spells CASSPSHEQYF. CDR3 coding DNA: TGTGCCAGCAGCCCCAGCCACGAGCAGTACTTC.

As concerns this clonotype: One end of the junction is discordant with germline, which a read error may explain. The chain has TRBV6-1 and TRBJ2-1; 11 bases line up with TRBD2. The CDR3 is 17 residues long. CDR1 is MNHNS, CDR2 SASEGT, per germline. The CDR3 nucleotides read TGTGCAAGCAACCCAAGAAGCTTACTAGCGGGAGAGGATGAGAAGTTCTTC. Protein sequence: CASNPRSLLAGEDEKFF.

This clonotype was seen just once. Without the conserved terminal phenylalanine or tryptophan, this CDR3 likely stems from a read error. The CDR3 DNA sequence: TGTGCCAGCAGCCCGCACAGGGGCGGAGAGACCCAGTACTTA. Encoded protein: CASSPHRGGETQYL. The chain joins TRBV7-2 to TRBJ2-5; TRBD1 matches at 7 bases. The CDR3 is 14 amino acids. Germline assignment: CDR1 SGHTA and CDR2 FQGNSA. The J segment lost 4 bases and the V segment lost 5 bases, leaving 7 bases of the junction unmatched.